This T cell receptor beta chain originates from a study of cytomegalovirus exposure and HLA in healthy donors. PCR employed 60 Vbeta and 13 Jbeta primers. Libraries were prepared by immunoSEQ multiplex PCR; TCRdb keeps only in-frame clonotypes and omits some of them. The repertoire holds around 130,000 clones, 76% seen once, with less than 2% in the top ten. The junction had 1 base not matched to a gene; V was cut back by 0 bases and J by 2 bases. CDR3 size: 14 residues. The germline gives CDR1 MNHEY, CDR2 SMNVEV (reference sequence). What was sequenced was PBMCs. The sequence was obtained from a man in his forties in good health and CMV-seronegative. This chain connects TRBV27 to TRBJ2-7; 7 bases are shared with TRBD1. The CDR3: CASSLSTGAYEQYF. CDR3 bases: TGTGCCAGCAGTTTATCTACAGGGGCCTACGAGCAGTACTTC.